Only a few counts were recorded for the clone carrying this T cell receptor (beta chain). Its target is unknown. V was cut by 4 bases and J by 2 bases, with 11 bases left in between. This CDR3 spans 14 amino acids. Germline values: CDR1 SGDLS, CDR2 YYNGEE. The TCR beta CDR3 regions underwent amplification using RNA transcripts as the source. HTBI primers were used for first-round RT-PCR of the TCR CDR3. TCRdb independently ran MiXCR on the multiplex PCR reads; one entry per CDR3 protein. This repertoire shows 350,000 to 400,000 distinct CDR3 sequences, about 16% found once; its top ten account for approximately 30%. The record originates from a study of T cells in Graves' hyperthyroidism and ophthalmopathy. The study's findings and limits: Ophthalmopathy onset followed model prediction by a median about 6.5 months. Most clonotypes expanded in thyroid above 0.001 were likewise present in blood.

The clonotype comes from a woman aged 30 to 39 with Graves' hyperthyroidism. The V call is TRBV9, the J call TRBJ2-3, with D uncertain. Sample: blood. The CDR3 coding sequence is TGTGCCAGCAGCCTCAGGACGGCCACAGATACGCAGTATTTT. Its translation: CASSLRTATDTQYF.